One and the same sample provided the 17 T cell receptor beta chains below, sequenced in a study of Tregs in tolerant kidney transplant recipients. Produced via immunoSEQ multiplex PCR; TCRdb's table is partial and in-frame only. The repertoire consists of some 110,000 clones, with around 94% occurring once and the leading ten covering roughly 0.63%. Sample: CD4+ T cells from blood. These receptors came from a human donor in good health.

The chain carries TRBV5-4 and TRBJ2-2; 11 bases match TRBD1. CDR1 and CDR2 from the germline V gene are SGHNT and YYREEE (reference sequence). With 3 bases clipped from V and 4 bases from J, the junction kept 2 bases outside the gene matches. The CDR3 has 15 amino acids. In DNA, the CDR3 is TGTGCCAGCAGCTGGACAGGGGGCGTCACCGGGGAGCTGTTTTTT. The encoded protein is CASSWTGGVTGELFF. The full variable domain, in which reference TRBV5-4 and TRBJ2-2 provide the parts outside the CDR3, is ETGVTQSPTHLIKTRGQQVTLRCSSQSGHNTVSWYQQALGQGPQFIFQYYREEENGRGNFPPRFSGLQFPNYSSELNVNALELDDSALYLCASSWTGGVTGELFFGEGSRLTVL.

The rearrangement joins TRBV5-1 to TRBJ1-1; 7 bases map to TRBD1. The germline CDR1 and CDR2 sequences are SGHRS and YFSETQ. The V and J ends lost 4 bases and 3 bases, in that order; junction bases with no gene match: 12. The CDR3 runs to 16 residues. CDR3 amino acids: CASSPMGQGVDTEAFF. The CDR3 nucleotides are TGCGCCAGCAGCCCAATGGGGCAGGGGGTCGACACTGAAGCTTTCTTT. Together with reference TRBV5-1 and TRBJ1-1, the CDR3 gives the full variable domain: KAGVTQTPRYLIKTRGQQVTLSCSPISGHRSVSWYQQTPGQGLQFLFEYFSETQRNKGNFPGRFSGRQFSNSRSEMNVSTLELGDSALYLCASSPMGQGVDTEAFFGQGTRLTVV.

The chain carries TRBV5-4 and TRBJ2-2; D tentatively reads TRBD1 or TRBD2 (5 bases each). The CDR3 totals 17 residues. Germline assignment: CDR1 SGHNT and CDR2 YYREEE (reference sequence). The ends were cut back, 4 bases at V and 2 bases at J, with 18 bases in the middle. This CDR3 is CASSRGGQGQNTGELFF. Here the CDR3 DNA reads TGTGCCAGCAGCCGGGGCGGACAAGGGCAAAACACCGGGGAGCTGTTTTTT. The whole variable domain, filled in from reference TRBV5-4 and TRBJ2-2, reads ETGVTQSPTHLIKTRGQQVTLRCSSQSGHNTVSWYQQALGQGPQFIFQYYREEENGRGNFPPRFSGLQFPNYSSELNVNALELDDSALYLCASSRGGQGQNTGELFFGEGSRLTVL.

There are a few counts of this clone. The V gene is TRBV28, the J gene TRBJ1-5, with 7 bases fitting TRBD1. V lost 6 bases and J lost 4; bases outside the gene matches: 9. The CDR3 spans 15 residues. Germline CDR1 reads MDHEN; CDR2 reads SYDVKM. The CDR3, as DNA: TGTGCCAGCAGCCCTACAGGGGCAAGGAATCAGCCCCAGCATTTT. It specifies CASSPTGARNQPQHF.

The DNA of the CDR3 is TGTGCCAGTAGTCGAGCGGGGGCCCGGAGATACCAAGAGACCCAGTACTTC. Residues: CASSRAGARRYQETQYF. The chain carries TRBV9 and TRBJ2-5, with TRBD2 matching over 8 bases. J gave up 0 bases and V 8 bases, and 15 bases lay outside the gene matches. CDR1 SGDLS and CDR2 YYNGEE come from the germline V gene. This CDR3 is 17 amino acids long.

The chain links TRBV7-9 to TRBJ2-1, with D possibly being TRBD1 or TRBD2 (5 bases each). V lost 9 bases and J 8 bases, leaving 20 bases between the germline ends. The CDR3 spans 14 residues. Per the germline V gene, CDR1 is SEHNR and CDR2 is FQNEAQ (reference sequence). The CDR3 is CASLRVSRGDEQFF. The CDR3 nucleotides are TGTGCCAGTCTCCGGGTTTCAAGAGGGGATGAGCAGTTCTTC.

J is TRBJ2-7 and V is TRBV10-3; D gene ambiguous. V lost 6 bases and J 0 bases, leaving 15 bases between the germline ends. The germline CDR1 and CDR2 sequences are ENHRY and SYGVKD. This CDR3 spans 15 amino acids. The CDR3 loop is CAISPSQGSSYEQYF. The CDR3 DNA sequence: TGTGCCATCAGCCCTTCTCAAGGCAGCTCCTACGAGCAGTACTTC.

This chain connects TRBV9 to TRBJ1-1; 8 bases are a match to TRBD1. With 0 bases clipped from V and 4 bases from J, the junction kept 8 bases outside the gene matches. Per germline, CDR1 SGDLS and CDR2 YYNGEE. This CDR3 spans 16 amino acids. The CDR3 here is CASSVGYRGSGTEAFF. DNA for the CDR3: TGTGCCAGCAGCGTAGGTTACAGGGGGTCCGGCACTGAAGCTTTCTTT.

Comment on this clone: The sample contains more than one DNA sequence encoding this CDR3. The chain is built from TRBV5-4 and TRBJ2-7; no reliable D call. The CDR3 extends over 13 amino acids. Germline lookup yields CDR1 SGHNT and CDR2 YYREEE (reference sequence). Trimming pared 2 bases from V and 4 bases from J, leaving 10 bases between. DNA for the CDR3: TGTGCCAGCAGCTTTCATGACGCTTACGAGCAGTACTTC. Protein sequence: CASSFHDAYEQYF.

The chain combines TRBV9 with TRBJ2-7; 8 bases agree with TRBD1. Trimming removed 0 bases from V and 0 bases from J; junction bases left unmatched: 5. Germline assignment: CDR1 SGDLS and CDR2 YYNGEE. This CDR3 comprises 16 residues. This CDR3 reads CASSVEAGGRSYEQYF. The CDR3, as DNA: TGTGCCAGCAGCGTAGAAGCAGGGGGCCGCTCCTACGAGCAGTACTTC.

The chain links TRBV18 to TRBJ1-1; D is undetermined. Trimming removed 2 bases from V and 4 bases from J, with 8 bases in between. Germline values: CDR1 KGHSH, CDR2 LQKENI. CDR3 size: 13 residues. CDR3 coding DNA: TGTGCCAGCTCACCAATCATTAGCACTGAAGCTTTCTTT. Residues: CASSPIISTEAFF.

This clone has only one observation. V gene TRBV14 combines with J gene TRBJ1-2; D is unresolved. CDR3 length: 14 amino acids. V shed 0 bases and J shed 3 bases, with 8 bases lying between them. The V gene's germline CDR1 is SGHDN and CDR2 FVKESK. CDR3 coding DNA: TGTGCCAGCAGCCAAGATCATGAGGACTATGGCTACACCTTC. Translating gives CASSQDHEDYGYTF.

This sequence joins TRBV5-1 and TRBJ1-2, with a tentative D call TRBD1 (5 bases). The CDR3 is 15 residues long. V was trimmed by 2 bases and J by 1 base, leaving 12 bases between them. CDR1 SGHRS and CDR2 YFSETQ come from the germline V gene. For the CDR3, the DNA is TGCGCCAGCAGCTTAGGAGGGACGGGTAACTATGGCTACACCTTC. Amino acids: CASSLGGTGNYGYTF.

The rearrangement uses TRBV10-1 and TRBJ2-3, with D maybe TRBD2 (5 bases). Germline lookup yields CDR1 WNHNN and CDR2 SYGVQD (reference sequence). This CDR3 is built from 12 residues. Trimming removed 4 bases at V and 6 bases at J, with 8 bases between. For the CDR3, the DNA is TGCGCCAGCAGTGCGCGAGGGGATACGCAGTATTTT. The encoded protein is CASSARGDTQYF.

V is TRBV5-1 and J is TRBJ1-2; maybe TRBD1 (5 bases). The CDR3 length is 13 residues. CDR1 is SGHRS and CDR2 is YFSETQ in the germline V gene. V lost 1 base to trimming and J lost 4 bases, with 8 bases between them. The CDR3 protein is CASSLQGLYGYTF. As DNA, the CDR3 is TGCGCCAGCAGCTTGCAGGGACTCTATGGCTACACCTTC.

The chain has TRBV19 and TRBJ2-7; D remains unclear. This CDR3 contains 14 residues. Germline V gives CDR1 LNHDA, CDR2 SQIVND (reference sequence). V lost 3 bases and J 0 bases, leaving 9 bases between the germline ends. The CDR3 nucleotides are TGTGCCAGTAGTATCCCTGGCGTCTCCTACGAGCAGTACTTC. Its translation is CASSIPGVSYEQYF. Drawing the rest from reference TRBV19 and TRBJ2-7, the complete variable domain is DGGITQSPKYLFRKEGQNVTLSCEQNLNHDAMYWYRQDPGQGLRLIYYSQIVNDFQKGDIAEGYSVSREKKESFPLTVTSAQKNPTAFYLCASSIPGVSYEQYFGPGTRLTVT.

The V and J genes are TRBV7-6 and TRBJ1-1, with D tentatively TRBD1 (6 bases). V was cut by 6 bases and J by 3 bases, with 11 bases left in between. CDR1 SGHVS and CDR2 FNYEAQ come from the germline V gene. The CDR3 is 13 residues long. The DNA of the CDR3 is TGTGCCAGCAGTAAAGGACAGTACACTGAAGCTTTCTTT. It encodes CASSKGQYTEAFF.